One and the same sample provided the 32 T cell receptor beta chains below, sequenced in a study of identical twins. TCRdb reprocessed the 5' RACE reads with MiXCR, giving one entry per CDR3 protein. The repertoire consists of under 900,000 distinct CDR3 sequences, with around 12% occurring once and the leading ten covering around 1.6%. These data were also reused for a study on yellow fever vaccine responses in identical twins.

Sequencing was carried out using PBMCs. Receptors were obtained from a woman in her late teens or twenties in good health.

This chain uses TRBV14 with TRBJ2-5; 8 nucleotides match TRBD1. The CDR3 is 15 amino acids. After removal of 3 bases from V and 4 bases from J, the junction contained 7 bases not matched to a gene. The germline gives CDR1 SGHDN, CDR2 FVKESK. The CDR3 protein is CASSQQDRAGETQYF. Written as DNA, the CDR3 is TGTGCCAGCAGCCAGCAGGACAGGGCAGGAGAGACCCAGTACTTC.

This clonotype has a count of ten or more. This chain links TRBV7-9 with TRBJ1-1; D gene unclear. CDR1 and CDR2 from the germline V gene are SEHNR and FQNEAQ (reference sequence). Trimming shortened V by 2 bases and J by 6 bases, and 13 bases separated the two germline ends. This CDR3 has 14 amino acids. CDR3 loop: CASSLKGGPSEAFF. CDR3 nucleotides: TGTGCCAGCAGCTTAAAGGGTGGACCTTCTGAAGCTTTCTTT.

This clonotype was detected only a few times. The V call is TRBV29-1, the J call TRBJ2-7, with 9 nucleotides matching TRBD2. Germline V lookup: CDR1 SQVTM, CDR2 ANQGSEA. The V and J ends lost 1 base and 7 bases, in that order; junction bases with no gene match: 8. The CDR3 is 14 amino acids. CDR3 sequence reads: CSVEVPTSGGEQYF. In DNA form, the CDR3 reads TGCAGCGTTGAAGTACCGACTAGCGGAGGGGAGCAGTACTTC.

The chain is built from TRBV7-9 and TRBJ1-1; D might be TRBD1 (5 bases). The CDR3 is 14 amino acids. Germline V gene sequence: CDR1 SEHNR, CDR2 FQNEAQ (reference sequence). Trimming removed 3 bases from V and 3 bases from J, with 11 bases in between. CDR3 in amino acids: CASSLQGSYTEAFF. The CDR3, as DNA: TGTGCCAGCAGCTTGCAGGGAAGTTACACTGAAGCTTTCTTT. Complete variable domain (other parts from reference TRBV7-9 and TRBJ1-1): DTGVSQNPRHKITKRGQNVTFRCDPISEHNRLYWYRQTLGQGPEFLTYFQNEAQLEKSRLLSDRFSAERPKGSFSTLEIQRTEQGDSAMYLCASSLQGSYTEAFFGQGTRLTVV.

This clonotype has more than one count but fewer than ten. The chain is built from TRBV9 and TRBJ1-6; D gene unclear. The CDR3 is 14 amino acids. CDR1 and CDR2 (germline): SGDLS, YYNGEE. The V end lost 3 bases, the J end lost 5 bases, and 9 bases lay between the germline ends. For the CDR3, the DNA is TGTGCCAGCAGCGCAACAGAAAATAATTCACCCCTCCACTTT. Its translation: CASSATENNSPLHF.

This clonotype occurred many times. The chain uses TRBV12-3 or TRBV12-4 and TRBJ2-7; 8 positions match TRBD2. The CDR3 is made up of 15 amino acids. After removal of 6 bases from V and 3 bases from J, the junction contained 10 bases not matched to a gene. CDR3 region: CASRASGSHNYEQYF. For the CDR3, the DNA is TGTGCCAGCAGGGCCAGCGGGAGCCATAACTACGAGCAGTACTTC.

The chain has TRBV20-1 and TRBJ2-1; 10 bases match TRBD2. Germline trimming cut 6 bases from V and 5 bases from J; bases unmatched to any gene: 10. CDR1 is DFQATT and CDR2 is SNEGSKA in the germline V gene (reference sequence). The CDR3 contains 15 residues. In nucleotides, the CDR3 is TGCAGTGCCCCCCAACTAGCGGGGCTACACAATGAGCAGTTCTTC. Residues: CSAPQLAGLHNEQFF.

This clonotype was detected a few times. This chain joins TRBV7-2 and TRBJ2-5, with D maybe TRBD1 (5 bases). The V and J ends lost 2 bases and 2 bases respectively, with 12 bases between them. CDR3 length equals 15 residues. From germline, CDR1 is SGHTA and CDR2 FQGNSA. CDR3 coding DNA: TGTGCCAGCAGCTTAAGGGGTCTGACTCAAGAGACCCAGTACTTC. This translates into CASSLRGLTQETQYF.

This clonotype was detected many times. The V call is TRBV24-1, the J call TRBJ2-2; D might be TRBD2 (5 bases). The germline gives CDR1 KGHDR, CDR2 SFDVKD. The germline V and J ends were trimmed by 9 bases and 2 bases, with 6 bases remaining between them. The CDR3 runs to 12 residues. CDR3 sequence: CATEGNTGELFF. Written as DNA, the CDR3 is TGTGCCACCGAGGGAAACACCGGGGAGCTGTTTTTT.

The V gene is TRBV5-1, the J gene TRBJ1-1, with TRBD1 as a possible D gene (5 bases). The CDR3 consists of 14 residues. Between the trimmed V and J ends, which lost 4 bases and 2 bases, there was a span of 12 bases. CDR1 is SGHRS and CDR2 is YFSETQ in the germline V gene. CDR3 DNA sequence: TGCGCCAGCAGCACGGGGGGGTCAAACACTGAAGCTTTCTTT. Residues: CASSTGGSNTEAFF. The whole variable domain, filled in from reference TRBV5-1 and TRBJ1-1, reads KAGVTQTPRYLIKTRGQQVTLSCSPISGHRSVSWYQQTPGQGLQFLFEYFSETQRNKGNFPGRFSGRQFSNSRSEMNVSTLELGDSALYLCASSTGGSNTEAFFGQGTRLTVV.

This clonotype was seen more than once but under ten times. The chain links TRBV2 to TRBJ2-1; D is perhaps TRBD2 (5 bases). In germline, CDR1 is SNHLY, CDR2 FYNNEI. This CDR3 comprises 12 residues. The V end lost 5 bases, the J end lost 8 bases, and 10 bases lay between the germline ends. CDR3 sequence: CASSPTSDEQFF. CDR3 nucleotide sequence: TGTGCCAGCAGTCCCACTAGTGATGAGCAGTTCTTC.

The CDR3 protein is CSVEASQETQYF. CDR3 nucleotide sequence: TGCAGCGTTGAAGCCAGCCAAGAGACCCAGTACTTC. This chain joins TRBV29-1 and TRBJ2-5; no reliable D call. Germline CDR1 and CDR2: SQVTM and ANQGSEA. Deletions cut 1 base from V and 1 base from J, with 4 bases between. CDR3 length: 12 residues.

This clonotype has more than one count but fewer than ten. V usage is TRBV3-1 and J usage is TRBJ1-1; tentatively, D is TRBD1 (6 bases). Germline assignment: CDR1 LGHDT and CDR2 YNNKEL (reference sequence). CDR3 length: 15 amino acids. V shed 4 bases and J shed 1 base, with 13 bases lying between them. The CDR3 DNA sequence: TGTGCCAGCAGCCCCTTTAGGGGGGAGAACACTGAAGCTTTCTTT. Amino acids: CASSPFRGENTEAFF.

The CDR3 region is CASRSSSGLAKNIQYF. The DNA for the CDR3 is TGTGCCAGCAGGTCCTCTAGCGGCTTAGCCAAAAACATTCAGTACTTC. This chain connects TRBV6-2 or TRBV6-3 to TRBJ2-4, with 7 nucleotides matching TRBD2. The germline CDR1 and CDR2 sequences are MNHEY and SVGEGT. V gave up 6 bases and J gave up 0 bases; unmatched junction bases: 8. The CDR3 runs 16 residues.

The chain couples TRBV28 to TRBJ2-7, with a possible D match to TRBD1 (6 bases). Trimming cost V 7 bases and J 0 bases, with 10 bases left between them. The germline V gene has CDR1 MDHEN and CDR2 SYDVKM. CDR3 length equals 13 residues. CDR3 bases: TGTGCCAGCAATTCGGACAGCTCCTACGAGCAGTACTTC. Residues: CASNSDSSYEQYF.

In its sample, this clonotype was seen many times. The chain uses TRBV5-1 and TRBJ2-7; 10 bases map to TRBD2. CDR3 length: 16 residues. Trimming removed 0 bases from V and 3 bases from J; junction bases left unmatched: 6. The germline V gene encodes CDR1 SGHRS and CDR2 YFSETQ. CDR3 sequence reads: CASSLVSSGSLYEQYF. In nucleotides, the CDR3 is TGCGCCAGCAGCTTGGTTTCTAGCGGGAGTCTCTACGAGCAGTACTTC.

The CDR3 DNA reads TGCAGTGCTAGAGATGCCGTGGGGGCCTACTATGGCTACACCTTC. This codes for CSARDAVGAYYGYTF. V usage is TRBV20-1 and J usage is TRBJ1-2, with D perhaps matching TRBD1 (6 bases). Trimming stripped 0 bases from V and 3 bases from J, with 14 bases between. The germline CDR1 and CDR2 sequences are DFQATT and SNEGSKA (reference sequence). This CDR3 contains 15 residues.

This clonotype was recorded a few times. The chain couples TRBV20-1 to TRBJ2-7; 9 nucleotides agree with TRBD1. V shed 5 bases, J shed 5 bases, and the junction held 7 bases outside the gene matches. Germline CDR1 is DFQATT and CDR2 is SNEGSKA (reference sequence). The CDR3 spans 13 residues. In DNA form, the CDR3 reads TGCAGTGCTCACCGGGACAGGGACCACGAGCAGTACGTC. Protein product: CSAHRDRDHEQYV.

This clonotype occurred a few times. The gene calls are TRBV25-1 and TRBJ1-5, with a tentative D call TRBD1 (5 bases). Deletions cut 1 base from V and 5 bases from J, with 18 bases between. This CDR3 has 17 residues. The V gene's germline CDR1 is MGHDK and CDR2 SYGVNS. The CDR3 loop is CASSEWQGRDPHQPQHF. The CDR3 bases are TGTGCCAGCAGTGAATGGCAGGGAAGAGACCCACATCAGCCCCAGCATTTT. Using reference TRBV25-1 and TRBJ1-5 for the parts outside the CDR3, the full variable domain is EADIYQTPRYLVIGTGKKITLECSQTMGHDKMYWYQQDPGMELHLIHYSYGVNSTEKGDLSSESTVSRIRTEHFPLTLESARPSHTSQYLCASSEWQGRDPHQPQHFGDGTRLSIL.

CDR3 amino acids: CASSLSHLYEQYF. DNA for the CDR3: TGTGCCAGCAGTTTAAGTCACCTCTACGAGCAGTACTTC. The chain joins TRBV28 to TRBJ2-7, with D uncertain. V dropped 2 bases and J dropped 3 bases, with 8 bases sitting between them. The CDR3 is 13 amino acids. The germline V gene encodes CDR1 MDHEN and CDR2 SYDVKM.

This clonotype was seen a handful of times. The V call is TRBV5-5, the J call TRBJ2-7; TRBD1 or TRBD2 may be the D gene (5 bases each). V dropped 0 bases and J dropped 4 bases, with 14 bases sitting between them. The CDR3 loop spans 15 amino acids. The germline gives CDR1 SGHKS, CDR2 YYEKEE (reference sequence). CDR3 region: CASSLAGTVMYEQYV. DNA for the CDR3: TGTGCCAGCAGCTTGGCGGGGACCGTAATGTACGAGCAGTACGTC.

The chain carries TRBV4-1 and TRBJ2-5; D unclear. Germline V lookup: CDR1 MGHRA, CDR2 YSYEKL. V lost 2 bases, J lost 0 bases, and 4 bases lay in between. This CDR3 is built from 13 residues. The CDR3 protein is CASSQLYQETQYF. The DNA for the CDR3 is TGCGCCAGCAGCCAACTGTACCAAGAGACCCAGTACTTC.

In its sample, this clonotype was seen a few times. The V gene is TRBV5-6, the J gene TRBJ1-1; D might be TRBD1 (6 bases). This CDR3 spans 14 amino acids. V shed 4 bases and J shed 3 bases, with 13 bases lying between them. CDR1 and CDR2 (germline): SGHDT, YYEEEE. CDR3 in DNA: TGTGCCAGCAGCCAAGGCAGGGGCTACACTGAAGCTTTCTTT. This translates into CASSQGRGYTEAFF.

V is TRBV29-1 and J is TRBJ1-1, with D maybe TRBD1 (5 bases). CDR3 length equals 13 residues. The V end lost 8 bases, the J end lost 0 bases, and 13 bases lay between the germline ends. The germline V gene encodes CDR1 SQVTM and CDR2 ANQGSEA. This CDR3 reads CSLEGRLNTEAFF. CDR3 DNA: TGCAGCTTGGAGGGACGGCTGAACACTGAAGCTTTCTTT.

This clonotype appeared a few times. The gene calls are TRBV6-1 and TRBJ2-5; D unresolved. The V and J ends lost 2 bases and 2 bases respectively, with 9 bases between them. Germline V gives CDR1 MNHNS, CDR2 SASEGT. This CDR3 has 14 residues. The CDR3 bases are TGTGCCAGCAGTGAACTCGTACAGCAAGAGACCCAGTACTTC. The encoded protein is CASSELVQQETQYF.

This clonotype was recorded many times. The chain combines TRBV7-8 with TRBJ2-3; TRBD2 matches at 9 bases. Per the germline V gene, CDR1 is SGHVS and CDR2 is FQNEAQ. The CDR3 totals 16 residues. The ends lost 5 bases at V and 4 bases at J; junction bases unmatched: 10. The CDR3 region is CASSPRLAGSADTQYF. CDR3 coding DNA: TGTGCCAGCAGCCCTCGGCTAGCGGGGTCGGCAGATACGCAGTATTTT.

CDR3 coding DNA: TGCAGCGCCTCAGGGGGGGTCACAGATACGCAGTATTTT. Its translation: CSASGGVTDTQYF. The J gene is TRBJ2-3, the V gene TRBV29-1, with D possibly being TRBD1 or TRBD2 (7 bases each). Trimming removed 7 bases at V and 2 bases at J, with 13 bases between. CDR1 SQVTM and CDR2 ANQGSEA come from the germline V gene. The CDR3 has 13 amino acids.

The chain recombines TRBV7-9 with TRBJ2-7; 10 bases map to TRBD2. This CDR3 has 16 residues. Germline assignment: CDR1 SEHNR and CDR2 FQNEAQ (reference sequence). V shed 2 bases and J 5 bases; nucleotides not matched to a gene: 9. The CDR3 bases are TGTGCCAGCAGCTTACGTCAGCGGGAGGGCCCCAACGAGCAGTACTTC. Translated, it gives CASSLRQREGPNEQYF. The variable domain in full, completed from reference TRBV7-9 and TRBJ2-7, reads DTGVSQNPRHKITKRGQNVTFRCDPISEHNRLYWYRQTLGQGPEFLTYFQNEAQLEKSRLLSDRFSAERPKGSFSTLEIQRTEQGDSAMYLCASSLRQREGPNEQYFGPGTRLTVT.

This chain connects TRBV19 to TRBJ2-3, with 10 positions matching TRBD2. J gave up 2 bases and V 6 bases, and 11 bases lay outside the gene matches. Germline CDR1 LNHDA, CDR2 SQIVND (reference sequence). This CDR3 contains 17 residues. CDR3 amino acids: CASSPRGGTSVTDTQYF. The CDR3 DNA is TGTGCCAGTAGCCCTCGCGGGGGGACTAGCGTCACAGATACGCAGTATTTT.

This clonotype showed up just a few times. The chain is built from TRBV2 and TRBJ1-2; tentatively, D is TRBD1 (6 bases). The germline CDR1 and CDR2 sequences are SNHLY and FYNNEI. CDR3 length equals 17 residues. The ends were cut back, 5 bases at V and 0 bases at J, with 19 bases in the middle. CDR3 amino acids: CASSKGHRDGANYGYTF. The CDR3 DNA follows: TGTGCCAGCAGTAAGGGACACCGGGACGGAGCTAACTATGGCTACACCTTC. The full variable domain, its missing parts supplied by reference TRBV2 and TRBJ1-2, is EPEVTQTPSHQVTQMGQEVILRCVPISNHLYFYWYRQILGQKVEFLVSFYNNEISEKSEIFDDQFSVERPDGSNFTLKIRSTKLEDSAMYFCASSKGHRDGANYGYTFGSGTRLTVV.

This clonotype was counted at least ten times. The CDR3 region has the DNA TGCAGCGTCGTGAATCTCTACCAGGGTCAGTTCTTC. It codes for CSVVNLYQGQFF. The chain is built from TRBV29-1 and TRBJ2-1; possible D gene TRBD1, 5 bases. The CDR3 totals 12 residues. The V gene lost 6 bases and the J gene lost 13 bases, with 19 bases spanning the gap. The germline V gene has CDR1 SQVTM and CDR2 ANQGSEA.

V gene TRBV11-1 combines with J gene TRBJ2-6, with 7 positions matching TRBD2. Looked up from germline, CDR1 is SGHAT and CDR2 is FQDESV (reference sequence). Trimming removed 4 bases from V and 0 bases from J; junction bases left unmatched: 15. The CDR3 is made up of 20 amino acids. The CDR3 reads CASSSPYRGEKPSGANVLTF. In DNA form, the CDR3 reads TGTGCCAGCAGCTCCCCTTACCGGGGGGAAAAACCCTCTGGGGCCAACGTCCTGACTTTC.